This T cell receptor beta chain is from a study of blood T cells in healthy people across ages. Then a second PCR, running roughly 7 to 11 cycles, was carried out with a sample-barcoded 5' primer and a J-beta primer mix. TCRdb reanalysed the 5' RACE reads using MiXCR and keeps one entry per CDR3 protein. The sample contains about 830,000 distinct CDR3 sequences, approximately 67% of which appear only once. This CDR3 contains 14 residues. Per the germline V gene, CDR1 is ENHRY and CDR2 is SYGVKD. On this clonotype: A much larger clone sits a single nucleotide away, making a read error possible.

The sample consisted of blood. This sequence was found in a man aged 25-45 years in good health. The rearrangement links TRBV10-3 to TRBJ1-2; perhaps TRBD1 as D (6 bases). CDR3 nucleotides: TGTGCCGTCAGTAAACAGGGTGGGGGCAATGGCTACACCTTC. Amino acids: CAVSKQGGGNGYTF.